The TCR beta chain described here comes from a study of cytomegalovirus exposure and HLA in healthy donors. Overall study results and limits: Specific recognition of CMV antigens was confirmed in vitro for a few chains (all CMV-associated). First-cohort TCR clusters were later found to tend to co-occur in the roughly 120 validation repertoires. The majority of TCR sequences were rare, yet some public TCRs appeared in many donors. Cytomegalovirus status was reportedly diagnosed by the classifier with high sensitivity and specificity.

Comments on this clone: As yet, its antigen is unknown.

Data came from immunoSEQ multiplex PCR; TCRdb stores just in-frame clones and leaves some out. The table shows about 220,000 clones, with 85% to 95% occurring only once. The CDR3 runs 16 residues. V was pared by 2 bases and J by 5 bases, with 11 bases of the junction left unmatched. Germline values: CDR1 KGHSH, CDR2 LQKENI. This receptor was identified in a woman under 30 in good health and CMV-seronegative. Sequencing was done on a sample of PBMCs. The gene calls are TRBV18 and TRBJ1-1; 7 positions match TRBD1. CDR3 region: CASSPETGWSGTEAFF. The CDR3 nucleotides are TGTGCCAGCTCACCAGAGACAGGGTGGAGTGGAACTGAAGCTTTCTTT.